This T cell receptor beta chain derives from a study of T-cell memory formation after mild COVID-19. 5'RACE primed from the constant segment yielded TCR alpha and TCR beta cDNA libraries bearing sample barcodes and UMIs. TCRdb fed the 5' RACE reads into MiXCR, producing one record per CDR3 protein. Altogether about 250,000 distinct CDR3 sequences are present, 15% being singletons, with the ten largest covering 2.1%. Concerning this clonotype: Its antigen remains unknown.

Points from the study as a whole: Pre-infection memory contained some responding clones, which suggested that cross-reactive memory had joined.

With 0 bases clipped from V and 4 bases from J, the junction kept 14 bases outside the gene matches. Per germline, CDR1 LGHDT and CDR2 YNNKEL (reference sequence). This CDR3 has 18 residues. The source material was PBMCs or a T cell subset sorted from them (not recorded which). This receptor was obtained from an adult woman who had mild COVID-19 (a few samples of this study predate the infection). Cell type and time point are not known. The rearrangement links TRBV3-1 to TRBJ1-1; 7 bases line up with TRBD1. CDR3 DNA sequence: TGTGCCAGCAGCCAAGATAGGGGGGGACAGCGATGGGGCACTGAAGCTTTCTTT. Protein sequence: CASSQDRGGQRWGTEAFF.